A selection of T cell receptor beta chains follows, all from one sample in a study of lymphopenia after photon versus proton radiotherapy. Assay: immunoSEQ multiplex PCR; the TCRdb copy retains only in-frame clones and omits some. Among about 42,000 clones listed, about 83% were seen once. This specimen consisted of peripheral blood, obtained from a patient treated with proton-based radiotherapy. The receptors derive from a woman aged 70-85 years with pancreatic cancer. CDR3s include the opening cysteine and the closing phenylalanine or tryptophan. A D gene is named only where the DNA matches it firmly. The size of a clone is reported for some rows only, either as once, few or many, or as a class for expanded clones.

v_gene,j_gene,d_gene,abundance,CDR3nt,CDR3aa
TRBV7-9,TRBJ1-1,NA,NA,TGTGCCAGCAGCCTGTGGACGTGGAGACTGAACACTGAAGCTTTCTTT,CASSLWTWRLNTEAFF
TRBV7-3,TRBJ1-4,TRBD1,few,TGTGCCAGCAGCCCCGGGACAGAAGATGAAAAACTGTTTTTT,CASSPGTEDEKLFF
TRBV7-2,TRBJ2-2,TRBD2,NA,TGTGCCAGCAGCTTATCTGGACTAGCGTATTTCGGGGAGCTGTTTTTT,CASSLSGLAYFGELFF
TRBV6-5,TRBJ2-3,NA,NA,TGTGCCAGCAGTTACTCGCTAGGCCTACCGCAGTATTTT,CASSYSLGLPQYF
TRBV5-1,TRBJ2-3,NA,few,TGCGCCAGCAGCTTGGTACAGGTATCAGATACGCAGTATTTT,CASSLVQVSDTQYF
TRBV7-8,TRBJ2-5,NA,NA,TGTGCCAGCAGCTTCTCCGACAGTCGTCAAGCGGGGACCCAGTACTTC,CASSFSDSRQAGTQYF
TRBV7-2,TRBJ1-1,TRBD1,NA,TGTGCCAGCAGCTTATTTCCAGGGGGGAACACTGAAGCTTTCTTT,CASSLFPGGNTEAFF
TRBV11-2,TRBJ1-1,NA,once,TGTGCCAGCAGCTTAGATCCGGGCAGGGGTATCACTGAAGCTTTCTTT,CASSLDPGRGITEAFF
TRBV18,TRBJ1-2,NA,NA,TGTGCCAGCTCACACCCGGGGGGTGCCTCGGTGTATGGCTACACCTTC,CASSHPGGASVYGYTF
TRBV29-1,TRBJ2-6,NA,few,TGCAGCGTTGACGCGGGGACCGGGGCCAACGTCCTGACTTTC,CSVDAGTGANVLTF
TRBV27,TRBJ1-5,NA,few,TGTGCCAGCAGTTTTCAGTTGGATCAGCCCCAGCATTTT,CASSFQLDQPQHF
TRBV4-2,TRBJ2-2,NA,NA,TGTGCCAGCAGCCAAGACTCATTTGGGGGTGTGGGCACCGGGGAGCTGTTTTTT,CASSQDSFGGVGTGELFF
TRBV6-1,TRBJ2-5,NA,NA,TGTGCCAGCAGTTCCATGGGAGCCCAGTACTTC,CASSSMGAQYF
TRBV6-6,TRBJ2-1,TRBD2,once,TGTGCCAGCGTTAAAGCGGGAGGGAACAATGAGCAGTTCTTC,CASVKAGGNNEQFF